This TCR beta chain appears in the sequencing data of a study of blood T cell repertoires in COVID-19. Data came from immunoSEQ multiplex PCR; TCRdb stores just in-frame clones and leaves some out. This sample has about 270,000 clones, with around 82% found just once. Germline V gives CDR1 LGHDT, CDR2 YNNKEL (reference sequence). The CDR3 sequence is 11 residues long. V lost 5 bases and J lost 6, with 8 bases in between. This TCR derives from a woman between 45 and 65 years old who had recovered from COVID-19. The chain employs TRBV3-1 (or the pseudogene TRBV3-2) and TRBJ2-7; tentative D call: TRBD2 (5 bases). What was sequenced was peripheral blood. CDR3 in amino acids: CASSEGSEQYF. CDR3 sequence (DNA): TGTGCCAGCAGCGAAGGGAGCGAGCAGTACTTC.